Below, 26 T cell receptor beta chains from the same sample are listed, as sequenced in a study of blood T cell repertoires in COVID-19. Only in-frame clones appear in the TCRdb table, and some are missing; sequencing was by immunoSEQ multiplex PCR. The data hold approximately 200,000 clones, with roughly 80% observed a single time. The sample consisted of peripheral blood. These receptors all come from a woman younger than 45 with acute or convalescent COVID-19.

Only one count was recorded for this clone. The rearrangement uses TRBV5-1 and TRBJ2-5; D remains unclear. Trimming took 4 bases from V and 2 from J, leaving 15 bases between them. The V gene's germline CDR1 is SGHRS and CDR2 YFSETQ. This CDR3 spans 15 amino acids. For the CDR3, the DNA is TGCGCCAGCAGCCTCCTGCAGGTGAATCAAGAGACCCAGTACTTC. Protein sequence: CASSLLQVNQETQYF.

The chain employs TRBV15 and TRBJ2-3, with D perhaps matching TRBD2 (5 bases). There are 15 residues in the CDR3. The germline V and J ends were trimmed by 0 bases and 4 bases, with 11 bases remaining between them. Germline values: CDR1 LNHNV, CDR2 YYDKDF (reference sequence). The CDR3 region is CATSREASNSDTQYF. The CDR3 DNA is TGTGCCACCAGCAGAGAGGCTAGCAATTCAGATACGCAGTATTTT.

V usage is TRBV28 and J usage is TRBJ2-7; TRBD1 matches at 7 bases. V was clipped by 4 bases and J by 1 base; unmatched bases: 4. CDR1 and CDR2 (germline): MDHEN, SYDVKM. The CDR3 has 14 residues. CDR3 amino acids: CASSSLTGSYEQYF. CDR3 bases: TGTGCCAGCAGTTCACTGACAGGGTCCTACGAGCAGTACTTC. The variable domain in full, completed from reference TRBV28 and TRBJ2-7, reads DVKVTQSSRYLVKRTGEKVFLECVQDMDHENMFWYRQDPGLGLRLIYFSYDVKMKEKGDIPEGYSVSREKKERFSLILESASTNQTSMYLCASSSLTGSYEQYFGPGTRLTVT.

There are a few counts of this clone. V and J are TRBV5-4 and TRBJ2-2; a weak D match, TRBD2 (5 bases). The V end was cut by 0 bases, the J end by 5 bases, with 11 bases between. The length of the CDR3 is 15 residues. Per germline, CDR1 SGHNT and CDR2 YYREEE (reference sequence). This CDR3 is CASSLVGVGTGELFF. Here the CDR3 DNA reads TGTGCCAGCAGCTTGGTCGGGGTTGGAACCGGGGAGCTGTTTTTT.

The chain links TRBV7-8 to TRBJ2-5; 7 bases agree with TRBD1. V lost 4 bases, J lost 7 bases, and 6 bases stayed unmatched. In germline, CDR1 is SGHVS, CDR2 FQNEAQ. This CDR3 region has 13 residues. DNA of the CDR3: TGTGCCAGCAGCTACACAGGGGATGTGACCCAGTACTTC. It encodes CASSYTGDVTQYF.

The chain links TRBV6-2 or TRBV6-3 to TRBJ2-7; 8 bases align to TRBD2. V lost 2 bases to trimming and J lost 4 bases; unmatched junction nucleotides: 7. Germline CDR1 MNHEY, CDR2 SVGEGT. The CDR3 length is 15 residues. The CDR3 spells CASSYREGVLYEQYF. The CDR3 nucleotides are TGTGCCAGCAGTTACCGGGAGGGAGTCCTTTACGAGCAGTACTTC.

The J gene is TRBJ1-1, the V gene TRBV6-2 or TRBV6-3; 7 bases fit TRBD1. The junction had 5 bases not matched to a gene; V was cut back by 2 bases and J by 11 bases. The CDR3 has 12 amino acids. CDR1 and CDR2 (germline): MNHEY, SVGEGT. CDR3 nucleotide sequence: TGTGCCAGCAGTTACGGCACAGGGGTTGCTTTCTTT. It encodes CASSYGTGVAFF.

CDR3 amino acids: CASSDVGRNQPQHF. Written as DNA, the CDR3 is TGTGCCAGCAGTGATGTTGGTAGAAATCAGCCCCAGCATTTT. The gene calls are TRBV2 and TRBJ1-5; D is unclear. The V gene's germline CDR1 is SNHLY and CDR2 FYNNEI. The CDR3 totals 14 residues. V was shortened by 3 bases and J by 4 bases, with 10 bases between the two germline ends.

The chain recombines TRBV28 with TRBJ1-5, with 10 bases identical to TRBD1. The CDR3 contains 18 residues. J lost 2 bases, V lost 8 bases, and 15 bases had no gene match. CDR1 and CDR2 from the germline V gene are MDHEN and SYDVKM. The CDR3 bases are TGTGCCAGCCAAGGCGGGACAGGGGTCGGTATTGGCAATCAGCCCCAGCATTTT. It specifies CASQGGTGVGIGNQPQHF. The whole variable domain, filled in from reference TRBV28 and TRBJ1-5, reads DVKVTQSSRYLVKRTGEKVFLECVQDMDHENMFWYRQDPGLGLRLIYFSYDVKMKEKGDIPEGYSVSREKKERFSLILESASTNQTSMYLCASQGGTGVGIGNQPQHFGDGTRLSIL.

This clone came up a few times. J is TRBJ1-5 and V is TRBV24-1; D gene unclear. Germline V gene sequence: CDR1 KGHDR, CDR2 SFDVKD. V dropped 3 bases and J dropped 2 bases, with 4 bases sitting between them. CDR3 length: 13 amino acids. CDR3 sequence: CATSDPGNQPQHF. For the CDR3, the DNA is TGTGCCACCAGTGATCCCGGCAATCAGCCCCAGCATTTT.

The J gene is TRBJ2-3, the V gene TRBV27; D gene ambiguous. V lost 5 bases to trimming and J lost 7 bases, with 16 bases between them. The CDR3 is made up of 14 amino acids. Germline CDR1 MNHEY, CDR2 SMNVEV (reference sequence). The CDR3 DNA reads as TGTGCCAGCAGTGTCCTCATAGATTTGTATACGCAGTATTTT. Translated, it gives CASSVLIDLYTQYF.

The chain carries TRBV6-5 and TRBJ2-7; D is possibly TRBD2 (6 bases). Germline-derived CDR1 and CDR2 are MNHEY and SVGAGI. V was shortened by 8 bases and J by 1 base, with 12 bases between the two germline ends. The CDR3 has 13 amino acids. The CDR3 reads CASSVADSYEQYF. The CDR3 DNA follows: TGTGCCAGCTCCGTAGCGGATTCCTACGAGCAGTACTTC.

This clone was detected a few times. The chain's CDR3 is CASSRGPQDRVNTEAFF. CDR3 coding DNA: TGTGCCAGCAGCCGAGGCCCCCAAGACAGGGTGAACACTGAAGCTTTCTTT. V and J are TRBV4-2 and TRBJ1-1, with 7 nucleotides matching TRBD1. CDR1 and CDR2 (germline): LGHNA, YNFKEQ. The ends lost 4 bases at V and 0 bases at J; junction bases unmatched: 11. This CDR3 comprises 17 residues.

The genes are TRBV28 and TRBJ1-2; tentative D call: TRBD1 (5 bases). CDR3 length equals 17 residues. The V gene's germline CDR1 is MDHEN and CDR2 SYDVKM. The ends were cut back, 3 bases at V and 4 bases at J, with 21 bases in the middle. The CDR3 reads CASSFLSRVGVGYGYTF. The DNA for the CDR3 is TGTGCCAGCAGTTTTTTGAGCAGGGTGGGTGTTGGCTATGGCTACACCTTC.

The J gene is TRBJ2-1, the V gene TRBV4-2; 12 bases fit TRBD2. CDR3 size: 15 residues. From germline, CDR1 is LGHNA and CDR2 YNFKEQ. With 4 bases clipped from V and 9 bases from J, the junction kept 7 bases outside the gene matches. The CDR3: CASSRASGGVGEQFF. The CDR3 DNA reads TGTGCCAGCAGCCGGGCTAGCGGGGGGGTCGGTGAGCAGTTCTTC.

The rearrangement joins TRBV7-3 to TRBJ2-1, with 10 bases aligning to TRBD1. The V gene end was trimmed by 3 bases and the J gene end by 6 bases; junction bases not matched to a gene: 8. Per germline, CDR1 SGHTA and CDR2 FQGTGA. The CDR3 spans 16 residues. Here the CDR3 DNA reads TGTGCCAGCAGCTTCCGCGGGACAGGGGTTTCCAATGAGCAGTTCTTC. Translated: CASSFRGTGVSNEQFF.

The DNA for the CDR3 is TGTGCCAGCTCACCCAAACAGGGAAGCGCTGAAGCTTTCTTT. It translates to CASSPKQGSAEAFF. The rearrangement joins TRBV18 to TRBJ1-1; TRBD1 might be the D (6 bases). The germline V gene has CDR1 KGHSH and CDR2 LQKENI. This CDR3 comprises 14 residues. With 3 bases removed from V and 6 bases from J, the gap between germline ends came to 14 bases.

The chain has TRBV7-2 and TRBJ1-5, with TRBD1 matching 7 bases. Germline-derived CDR1 and CDR2 are SGHTA and FQGNSA. V lost 5 bases and J lost 1; bases outside the gene matches: 5. The CDR3 is 15 residues long. DNA of the CDR3: TGTGCCAGCAGCGTCCACAGGGGAAGCAATCAGCCCCAGCATTTT. Translating it yields CASSVHRGSNQPQHF. The variable domain in full, completed from reference TRBV7-2 and TRBJ1-5, reads GAGVSQSPSNKVTEKGKDVELRCDPISGHTALYWYRQSLGQGLEFLIYFQGNSAPDKSGLPSDRFSAERTGGSVSTLTIQRTQQEDSAVYLCASSVHRGSNQPQHFGDGTRLSIL.

This clone was counted a single time. The chain couples TRBV4-3 to TRBJ1-5; TRBD1 matches 8 bases. Germline V lookup: CDR1 LGHNA, CDR2 YSLEER. The CDR3 length is 16 residues. Unmatched junction bases numbered 3, after V lost 0 bases and J lost 2 bases. The CDR3 protein is CASSQDAGGGNQPQHF. CDR3 sequence (DNA): TGCGCCAGCAGCCAAGATGCAGGGGGCGGCAATCAGCCCCAGCATTTT.

The chain recombines TRBV4-3 with TRBJ2-1; possibly TRBD1 for D (6 bases). Germline V gene lookup returns CDR1 LGHNA and CDR2 YSLEER. The CDR3 has 14 amino acids. V was clipped by 0 bases and J by 3 bases, with 6 bases between them. CDR3 coding DNA: TGCGCCAGCAGCCAAGAAGGGGGCTACAATGAGCAGTTCTTC. Translated: CASSQEGGYNEQFF.

The chain uses TRBV6-5 and TRBJ2-7; tentative D call: TRBD1 (5 bases). Deletions cut 0 bases from V and 0 bases from J, with 6 bases between. The CDR3 consists of 14 residues. CDR1 MNHEY and CDR2 SVGAGI come from the germline V gene. Here the CDR3 DNA reads TGTGCCAGCAGTTACTCCAGGGACTCCTACGAGCAGTACTTC. It is translated as CASSYSRDSYEQYF.

The chain links TRBV28 to TRBJ2-7; D not certain. CDR3 size: 13 residues. Germline V CDR1 and CDR2: MDHEN, SYDVKM. Between the trimmed V and J ends, which lost 6 bases and 5 bases, there was a span of 14 bases. The DNA for the CDR3 is TGTGCCAGCAGCCAAACGGCGGCCCACGAGCAGTACTTC. Amino acids: CASSQTAAHEQYF.

The rearrangement joins TRBV28 to TRBJ1-1; possible D gene TRBD1, 5 bases. V dropped 7 bases and J dropped 2 bases, with 14 bases sitting between them. Germline-derived CDR1 and CDR2 are MDHEN and SYDVKM. There are 14 residues in the CDR3. The CDR3 protein is CASNPGGLNTEAFF. The CDR3 nucleotides are TGTGCCAGCAATCCGGGGGGGTTAAACACTGAAGCTTTCTTT.

V is TRBV7-9 and J is TRBJ1-4; 10 bases match TRBD1. This CDR3 has 15 amino acids. CDR1 SEHNR and CDR2 FQNEAQ come from the germline V gene (reference sequence). The V segment lost 5 bases and the J segment 8 bases; nucleotides outside the gene matches: 8. Written as DNA, the CDR3 is TGTGCCAGCAGCGCGACAGGGGGCAAGTGGGAAAAACTGTTTTTT. This translates into CASSATGGKWEKLFF.

The CDR3 sequence is CAWRDGRNTEAFF. The CDR3 coding sequence is TGTGCCTGGAGGGACGGGAGGAACACTGAAGCTTTCTTT. The rearrangement joins TRBV30 to TRBJ1-1; D is unresolved. Germline V lookup: CDR1 GTSNPN, CDR2 SVGIG (reference sequence). V was clipped by 3 bases and J by 1 base, with 9 bases between them. The CDR3 consists of 13 residues.

This clone was counted between two and nine times. The chain joins TRBV5-6 to TRBJ1-2, with D possibly being TRBD1 (6 bases). CDR3 length equals 17 residues. The V gene's germline CDR1 is SGHDT and CDR2 YYEEEE. The V end was cut by 1 base, the J end by 2 bases, with 18 bases between. This chain's CDR3 is CASSLLDRTDGNYGYTF. CDR3 DNA sequence: TGTGCCAGCAGCTTGCTCGACAGGACCGACGGAAACTATGGCTACACCTTC.